The next 31 T cell receptor beta chains were all read from a single sample in a study of shared clonotypes between healthy human individuals. The protocol was immunoSEQ multiplex PCR, while the TCRdb copy is restricted to in-frame clones and leaves out a portion. The sample has roughly 2 million clones, more than 90% seen once. Sequenced sample: naive CD4+ T cells sorted from blood. The sample's subset: CD45RA+ positively selected. These receptors were collected from a man between 18 and 29 years old in good health.

The chain carries TRBV10-3 and TRBJ2-1; D uncertain. V was trimmed by 1 base and J by 14 bases, leaving 21 bases between them. This CDR3 is built from 15 residues. Germline CDR1 ENHRY, CDR2 SYGVKD. CDR3: CAISELTGQRITEFF. The CDR3 DNA follows: TGTGCCATCAGTGAGTTGACTGGGCAGAGAATAACGGAGTTCTTC.

The gene calls are TRBV10-3 and TRBJ2-3; possible D gene TRBD1, 5 bases. V gave up 10 bases and J gave up 1 base, with 9 bases separating them. The CDR3 runs to 12 residues. Looked up from germline, CDR1 is ENHRY and CDR2 is SYGVKD. CDR3 sequence: CATATGTDTQYF. Here the CDR3 DNA reads TGTGCCACAGCGACAGGCACAGATACGCAGTATTTT.

The table lists this clone with a count of one. V is TRBV7-3 and J is TRBJ2-1; a possible D gene is TRBD2 (5 bases). Trimming shortened V by 4 bases and J by 7 bases, and 11 bases separated the two germline ends. The CDR3 is 13 amino acids. Germline V lookup: CDR1 SGHTA, CDR2 FQGTGA. CDR3 amino acids: CASSSTRENEQFF. In DNA, the CDR3 is TGTGCCAGCAGCTCGACCCGGGAAAATGAGCAGTTCTTC.

This chain uses TRBV7-6 with TRBJ2-1; 7 nucleotides line up with TRBD1. Germline assignment: CDR1 SGHVS and CDR2 FNYEAQ. V lost 3 bases and J lost 7; bases outside the gene matches: 6. This CDR3 is built from 14 residues. In DNA, the CDR3 is TGTGCCAGCAGCTTGGCCTGGACAGGTAATGAGCAGTTCTTC. Protein: CASSLAWTGNEQFF.

The chain couples TRBV5-6 to TRBJ2-5; D gene ambiguous. Trimming removed 2 bases at V and 0 bases at J, with 8 bases between. The CDR3 is made up of 14 amino acids. Looked up from germline, CDR1 is SGHDT and CDR2 is YYEEEE. The CDR3 DNA sequence: TGTGCCAGCAGCTTTTTACAGAACCAAGAGACCCAGTACTTC. Translated: CASSFLQNQETQYF. Filled out from reference TRBV5-6 and TRBJ2-5, the complete variable domain reads DAGVTQSPTHLIKTRGQQVTLRCSPKSGHDTVSWYQQALGQGPQFIFQYYEEEERQRGNFPDRFSGHQFPNYSSELNVNALLLGDSALYLCASSFLQNQETQYFGPGTRLLVL.

The chain couples TRBV28 to TRBJ2-7; TRBD1 agrees at 7 bases. Per the germline V gene, CDR1 is MDHEN and CDR2 is SYDVKM. With 3 bases clipped from V and 3 bases from J, the junction kept 11 bases outside the gene matches. This CDR3 region has 16 residues. The CDR3 coding sequence is TGTGCCAGCAGTTTCAGACAGGGTATAGGGAACTACGAGCAGTACTTC. Translating gives CASSFRQGIGNYEQYF. Variable domain in full (rest from reference TRBV28 and TRBJ2-7): DVKVTQSSRYLVKRTGEKVFLECVQDMDHENMFWYRQDPGLGLRLIYFSYDVKMKEKGDIPEGYSVSREKKERFSLILESASTNQTSMYLCASSFRQGIGNYEQYFGPGTRLTVT.

This chain joins TRBV27 and TRBJ2-1, with TRBD1 as a possible D gene (6 bases). V was shortened by 2 bases and J by 6 bases, with 17 bases between the two germline ends. The CDR3 consists of 16 residues. From germline, CDR1 is MNHEY and CDR2 SMNVEV (reference sequence). CDR3 region: CASSLDTGKVGNEQFF. In DNA, the CDR3 is TGTGCCAGCAGTTTAGATACAGGGAAAGTAGGCAATGAGCAGTTCTTC.

The rearrangement joins TRBV7-8 to TRBJ1-2; possible D gene TRBD1, 5 bases. Between the trimmed V and J ends, which lost 1 base and 4 bases, there was a span of 10 bases. The CDR3 is 14 amino acids. From germline, CDR1 is SGHVS and CDR2 FQNEAQ. The CDR3 sequence: CASSLGGGRYGYTF. CDR3 DNA sequence: TGTGCCAGCAGCTTAGGGGGCGGGCGCTATGGCTACACCTTC.

The genes are TRBV28 and TRBJ1-1; the D gene is possibly TRBD1 (5 bases). Germline V gives CDR1 MDHEN, CDR2 SYDVKM. The CDR3 length is 14 residues. Trimming pared 4 bases from V and 6 bases from J, leaving 15 bases between. For the CDR3, the DNA is TGTGCCAGCAGTTCACCGTTGGGGGTTCCTGAAGCTTTCTTT. It is translated as CASSSPLGVPEAFF.

This chain's CDR3 is CASSPDLNTGELFF. CDR3 nucleotides: TGTGCCAGCTCACCCGACCTGAACACCGGGGAGCTGTTTTTT. The gene calls are TRBV18 and TRBJ2-2; unclear D gene. This CDR3 contains 14 residues. Germline V gives CDR1 KGHSH, CDR2 LQKENI. V was clipped by 3 bases and J by 1 base, with 6 bases between them.

This rearrangement joins TRBV5-4 to TRBJ1-6; TRBD1 matches at 8 bases. Trimming at V came to 0 bases and at J to 6 bases, leaving 8 bases not matched to a gene. CDR3 length: 17 amino acids. Germline assignment: CDR1 SGHNT and CDR2 YYREEE (reference sequence). The CDR3 sequence is CASSLVPGGAGNSPLHF. The DNA for the CDR3 is TGTGCCAGCAGCTTGGTCCCAGGGGGCGCCGGTAATTCACCCCTCCACTTT.

As to this clone: This same CDR3 is encoded by further DNA sequences in the sample. This sequence joins TRBV5-4 and TRBJ1-4; D remains ambiguous. Trimming took off 0 bases at V and 0 bases at J, with 3 bases between the two ends. CDR1 SGHNT and CDR2 YYREEE come from the germline V gene (reference sequence). The CDR3 has 14 residues. The CDR3 DNA follows: TGTGCCAGCAGCTTGGATGCAACTAATGAAAAACTGTTTTTT. Its translation is CASSLDATNEKLFF.

This rearrangement joins TRBV9 to TRBJ2-7, with 10 bases matching TRBD1. The length of the CDR3 is 15 residues. Germline CDR1 SGDLS, CDR2 YYNGEE. Unmatched junction bases numbered 10, after V lost 3 bases and J lost 7 bases. In DNA form, the CDR3 reads TGTGCCAGCAGCGCGACAGGGGGCATTGGGTCGGAGCAGTACTTC. This gives the protein CASSATGGIGSEQYF.

This chain uses TRBV7-2 with TRBJ2-3; D gene unclear. With 5 bases removed from V and 0 bases from J, the gap between germline ends came to 12 bases. Germline V gene sequence: CDR1 SGHTA, CDR2 FQGNSA. The CDR3 covers 15 residues. CDR3 residues: CASSGKRSSTDTQYF. Written as DNA, the CDR3 is TGTGCCAGCAGCGGGAAGCGATCTAGCACAGATACGCAGTATTTT.

As regards this clone: Additional DNA sequences in this sample encode the identical CDR3. V usage is TRBV5-4 and J usage is TRBJ1-4; 7 bases are a match to TRBD1. Trimming at V came to 0 bases and at J to 4 bases, leaving 3 bases not matched to a gene. The CDR3 covers 15 residues. In germline, CDR1 is SGHNT, CDR2 YYREEE (reference sequence). CDR3 sequence: CASSLGGTVNEKLFF. The CDR3 bases are TGTGCCAGCAGCTTGGGTGGGACAGTTAATGAAAAACTGTTTTTT. Combining the CDR3 with reference TRBV5-4 and TRBJ1-4 gives the whole variable domain ETGVTQSPTHLIKTRGQQVTLRCSSQSGHNTVSWYQQALGQGPQFIFQYYREEENGRGNFPPRFSGLQFPNYSSELNVNALELDDSALYLCASSLGGTVNEKLFFGSGTQLSVL.

The CDR3 DNA reads as TGCGCCAGCAGCTTGGCCGGTAATGGATACAATGAGCAGTTCTTC. It translates to CASSLAGNGYNEQFF. V usage is TRBV5-1 and J usage is TRBJ2-1; D unresolved. Germline V gene sequence: CDR1 SGHRS, CDR2 YFSETQ. V was shortened by 0 bases and J by 4 bases, with 11 bases between the two germline ends. This CDR3 has 15 residues. The variable domain in full, with the rest retrieved from reference TRBV5-1 and TRBJ2-1, is KAGVTQTPRYLIKTRGQQVTLSCSPISGHRSVSWYQQTPGQGLQFLFEYFSETQRNKGNFPGRFSGRQFSNSRSEMNVSTLELGDSALYLCASSLAGNGYNEQFFGPGTRLTVL.

This rearrangement joins TRBV25-1 to TRBJ1-2; D is perhaps TRBD1 (5 bases). The germline CDR1 and CDR2 sequences are MGHDK and SYGVNS. The CDR3 has 13 amino acids. V lost 6 bases to trimming and J lost 7 bases, with 15 bases between them. CDR3 sequence (DNA): TGTGCCAGCAGGGAGACGGGGGACTTTGGCTACACCTTC. This codes for CASRETGDFGYTF.

The chain recombines TRBV30 with TRBJ2-1, with a weak D call TRBD2 (6 bases). Germline V gives CDR1 GTSNPN, CDR2 SVGIG (reference sequence). Trimming left V 4 bases short and J 9 bases short, with 10 bases between. The CDR3 is made up of 11 amino acids. CDR3 bases: TGTGCCTGGACTGACGGGGGTGAGCAGTTCTTC. Its translation is CAWTDGGEQFF.

The gene calls are TRBV19 and TRBJ2-7; 10 positions match TRBD1. Trimming at V came to 4 bases and at J to 6 bases, leaving 9 bases not matched to a gene. The CDR3 runs 15 residues. Germline CDR1 is LNHDA and CDR2 is SQIVND (reference sequence). The CDR3 reads CASSTSGQGRVEQYF. CDR3 bases: TGTGCCAGTAGTACATCGGGACAGGGGAGAGTCGAGCAGTACTTC.

The rearrangement links TRBV2 to TRBJ2-5; TRBD2 aligns across 12 bases. The V gene's germline CDR1 is SNHLY and CDR2 FYNNEI. The CDR3 runs to 17 residues. Losses at the gene ends were 8 bases for V and 4 bases for J; bases not matched to a gene: 14. For the CDR3, the DNA is TGTGCCAGCGAGACGGGACTAGCGGGTGGAGGTCGAGAGACCCAGTACTTC. Residues: CASETGLAGGGRETQYF. Drawing the rest from reference TRBV2 and TRBJ2-5, the complete variable domain is EPEVTQTPSHQVTQMGQEVILRCVPISNHLYFYWYRQILGQKVEFLVSFYNNEISEKSEIFDDQFSVERPDGSNFTLKIRSTKLEDSAMYFCASETGLAGGGRETQYFGPGTRLLVL.

The chain has TRBV7-9 and TRBJ1-3, with D maybe TRBD1 (6 bases). Germline CDR1 and CDR2: SEHNR and FQNEAQ (reference sequence). The CDR3 loop spans 15 amino acids. Trimming pared 5 bases from V and 4 bases from J, leaving 15 bases between. The CDR3 loop is CASSLPTGSGNTIYF. Written as DNA, the CDR3 is TGTGCCAGCAGCCTCCCCACAGGGTCAGGAAACACCATATATTTT.

The chain uses TRBV6-5 and TRBJ2-1; D tentatively fits TRBD1 or TRBD2 (5 bases each). Germline lookup yields CDR1 MNHEY and CDR2 SVGAGI. The CDR3 is 15 residues long. The V end lost 5 bases, the J end lost 3 bases, and 14 bases lay between the germline ends. The CDR3 here is CASSPFWGSYNEQFF. The CDR3 DNA is TGTGCCAGCAGTCCGTTTTGGGGGAGCTACAATGAGCAGTTCTTC.

The sample holds one count of this clone. This chain connects TRBV6-6 to TRBJ2-7, with 7 bases matching TRBD1. V lost 8 bases and J lost 3; bases outside the gene matches: 7. Germline V gene data show CDR1 as MNHNY and CDR2 as SVGAGI (reference sequence). This CDR3 comprises 13 residues. The chain's CDR3 is CASVTGDGYEQYF. In nucleotides, the CDR3 is TGTGCCAGCGTAACAGGGGATGGCTACGAGCAGTACTTC.

The V call is TRBV18, the J call TRBJ1-3; 9 bases map to TRBD1. The CDR3 is 16 residues long. From germline, CDR1 is KGHSH and CDR2 LQKENI. The junction had 3 bases not matched to a gene; V was cut back by 2 bases and J by 1 base. This chain's CDR3 is CASSPKGQGSGNTIYF. CDR3 DNA: TGTGCCAGCTCACCAAAGGGACAGGGTTCTGGAAACACCATATATTTT.

This rearrangement joins TRBV10-1 to TRBJ2-7; possibly TRBD1 or TRBD2 for D (5 bases each). Trimming cost V 6 bases and J 4 bases, with 16 bases left between them. CDR1 and CDR2 (germline): WNHNN, SYGVQD (reference sequence). The CDR3 covers 14 residues. The CDR3 nucleotides read TGCGCCAGCAGCGATGGGACCTCAGGATACGAGCAGTACTTC. Protein: CASSDGTSGYEQYF.

This clone occurred once. The rearrangement joins TRBV7-2 to TRBJ1-3; D gene ambiguous. The CDR3 is made up of 13 amino acids. Germline values: CDR1 SGHTA, CDR2 FQGNSA. Trimming cost V 10 bases and J 0 bases, with 10 bases left between them. The CDR3 is CATTLVSGNTIYF. The CDR3 DNA reads TGTGCCACCACACTCGTCTCTGGAAACACCATATATTTT.

This clone was seen a single time. V is TRBV10-3 and J is TRBJ2-1; D uncertain. Looked up from germline, CDR1 is ENHRY and CDR2 is SYGVKD. The CDR3 runs 14 residues. V lost 0 bases, J lost 9 bases, and 12 bases lay in between. The DNA for the CDR3 is TGTGCCATCAGTGAGTCTCAGACCCAACCTGAGCAGTTCTTC. Translating gives CAISESQTQPEQFF.

The rearrangement joins TRBV30 to TRBJ1-3; the D is unclear. Germline loops: CDR1 GTSNPN, CDR2 SVGIG (reference sequence). This CDR3 is built from 16 residues. V lost 0 bases and J lost 0, with 12 bases in between. The CDR3 loop is CAWSVSTLTSGNTIYF. In DNA, the CDR3 is TGTGCCTGGAGTGTATCAACGCTGACCTCTGGAAACACCATATATTTT.

The chain recombines TRBV9 with TRBJ2-2; 12 nucleotides align to TRBD2. CDR1 and CDR2 (germline): SGDLS, YYNGEE. The CDR3 is made up of 18 amino acids. Unmatched junction bases numbered 9, after V lost 1 base and J lost 5 bases. The CDR3 spells CASSVLSLAGGGTGELFF. The DNA of the CDR3 is TGTGCCAGCAGCGTACTCTCACTAGCGGGAGGAGGGACCGGGGAGCTGTTTTTT.

The chain carries TRBV19 and TRBJ2-7; 14 nucleotides line up with TRBD2. CDR3 length: 15 residues. The V and J ends lost 10 bases and 3 bases, in that order; junction bases with no gene match: 8. Germline V gives CDR1 LNHDA, CDR2 SQIVND (reference sequence). The CDR3: CATRSGTSGSYEQYF. The CDR3 bases are TGTGCCACCCGTTCGGGGACTAGCGGGAGCTACGAGCAGTACTTC.

The chain links TRBV6-5 to TRBJ2-1, with D possibly TRBD1 on 5 matching bases. The CDR3 consists of 15 residues. The V gene lost 10 bases and the J gene lost 8 bases, with 24 bases spanning the gap. In germline, CDR1 is MNHEY, CDR2 SVGAGI. CDR3 residues: CATTTRAGSIHEQFF. CDR3 DNA sequence: TGTGCCACCACAACCAGGGCAGGGTCTATACATGAGCAGTTCTTC.